The source of this T cell receptor beta chain is a study of OX40 agonist ivuxolimab in advanced cancers. Whole-study findings and limits: What antigens the expanded peripheral T cells recognized was never established.

Note on this clone: What it binds is unknown.

Profiled with immunoSEQ multiplex PCR; TCRdb holds only in-frame clones, not every one. The data contain approximately 70,000 clones, 75% to 95% of them singletons. Germline V CDR1 and CDR2: ENHRY, SYGVKD. V trimming: 7 bases; J trimming: 5 bases; junction bases outside the gene matches: 5. The CDR3 is 13 residues long. If patients had autoimmune disease history or systemic immunosuppression, they were excluded. This clonotype originated in an adult with an advanced solid tumor such as melanoma, head and neck, liver or kidney cancer. The chain uses TRBV10-3 and TRBJ2-5, with 9 bases fitting TRBD2. The sample consisted of CD4+ or CD8+ T cells sorted from blood, taken in a trial of the OX40 agonist ivuxolimab. The CDR3 is CAITGGRGETQYF. CDR3 nucleotide sequence: TGTGCCATCACGGGCGGGAGGGGCGAGACCCAGTACTTC.